Listed here is a single TCR beta chain. Its binding antigen is unknown. Base qualities are not recorded, but no much larger clone differs from it by a single base. The immunoSEQ multiplex PCR assay was used to generate TCR libraries, with TCR-beta and/or TCR-alpha/delta assays applied to each sample. The Illumina high-throughput platform was used to sequence the amplified TCR libraries. The authors' analysis ran thus. Clustering and dimensionality reduction relied on pairwise TCRdist distances among GMM-specific receptors from T cells that were either sorted ex vivo or expanded in vitro. Each clinical repertoire was assigned a mean NN-distance score, defined as the average TCRdist to the nearest 10% of tetramer-positive reference sequences. To compute GEM TCR motif frequency, the fraction of unique TCRs matching known GEM sequences by V/J usage and CDR3 length was calculated. Active tuberculosis was classified by linear discriminant analysis with leave-one-out cross-validation, implemented in scikit-learn. Held by TCRdb, this immuneACCESS table contains in-frame sequences only and omits some clones. Under half of the omission traces to an unresolved V gene where checked; the cause of the rest is unknown. That table is the source of V, J and clone size, and D and trimming were worked out from the DNA. In this sample the table shows around 43,000 clones, 95% of which occur a single time. Jointly, the top ten make up 3% to 4.5% of the sample.

From the germline V gene (reference sequence), CDR1 is LNHNV and CDR2 is YYDKDF. The germline V end is reduced by 0 bases and the J end by 0 bases; junction bases left unmatched: 12. The CDR3 runs 20 amino acids, cysteine and phenylalanine included. CDR3 DNA is the only sequence kept; it has 60 bases, read in frame from the first base. The data were taken from a study of T cells in tuberculosis (dated by TCRdb to between 2018 and 2020). Background for the entire study: The study combined CD1B tetramers and high-throughput TCR immunosequencing to characterize T cells specific for the mycobacterial lipid antigen glucose monomycolate (GMM). A South African clinical cohort compared IGRA-negative adolescents, IGRA-positive adolescents with latent tuberculosis and adults with active tuberculosis, more than 9 per group. Summary of the overall study and its limitations: Smaller NN-distances were partly driven by shorter CDR3-alpha lengths in active tuberculosis patients, and statistical significance was not reached for the TCR-beta difference. Clinical samples were selected based on the availability of cryopreserved specimens, with adults included as active tuberculosis cases and adolescents included as controls. A classifier using the diverse GMM-specific repertoire reached about 90% accuracy (AUROC around 0.91), compared with more than 55% accuracy using GEM motif frequencies. Smaller mean NN-distances to GMM-specific TCRs were observed in active tuberculosis TCR-alpha repertoires than in IGRA-negative controls, suggesting clonal expansion of GMM-specific TCRs.

At study entry, a tuberculin skin test and the QuantiFERON-TB GOLD In-Tube IGRA were used to screen adolescents for latent tuberculosis infection. Immunosequencing was performed on unsorted cryopreserved PBMC, with roughly 100,000 T cells per clinical donor covered on average. Eleven high schools in the Worcester region of the Western Cape, South Africa, served as enrollment sites for adolescents aged 12 to 18 years. Approximately ten M. tuberculosis-infected adolescents and ten uninfected adolescents, matched for age and sex, were selected. For the adolescents, PBMC were isolated by density centrifugation from freshly drawn heparinized blood and then cryopreserved.

This receptor was obtained from a donor aged 10 to 29 with latent tuberculosis or without tuberculosis infection. Material: PBMCs. The rearrangement combines TRBV15 with TRBJ1-3; 9 bases in the middle match TRBD1. The CDR3 region: CATSRDRWDRASSSGNTIYF. The DNA sequence is TGTGCCACCAGCAGAGATAGATGGGACAGGGCCTCCAGCTCTGGAAACACCATATATTTT.